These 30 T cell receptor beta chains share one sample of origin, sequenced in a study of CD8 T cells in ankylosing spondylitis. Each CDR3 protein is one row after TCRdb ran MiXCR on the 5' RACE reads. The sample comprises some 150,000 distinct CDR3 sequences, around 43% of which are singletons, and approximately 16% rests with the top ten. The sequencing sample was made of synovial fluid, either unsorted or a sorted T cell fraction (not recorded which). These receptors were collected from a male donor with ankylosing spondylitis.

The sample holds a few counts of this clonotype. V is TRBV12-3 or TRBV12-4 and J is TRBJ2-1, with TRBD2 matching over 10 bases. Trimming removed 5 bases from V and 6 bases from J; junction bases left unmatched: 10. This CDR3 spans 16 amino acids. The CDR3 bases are TGTGCCAGCAGTCTCCCTAGCGGGAGCCACCTCAATGAGCAGTTCTTC. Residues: CASSLPSGSHLNEQFF.

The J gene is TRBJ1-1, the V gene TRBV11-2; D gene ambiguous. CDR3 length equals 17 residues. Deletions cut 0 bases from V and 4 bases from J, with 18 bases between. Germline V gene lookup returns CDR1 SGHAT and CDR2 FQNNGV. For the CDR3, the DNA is TGTGCCAGCAGCTTAGATCGCGACACATCGCGACCCACTGAAGCTTTCTTT. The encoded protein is CASSLDRDTSRPTEAFF.

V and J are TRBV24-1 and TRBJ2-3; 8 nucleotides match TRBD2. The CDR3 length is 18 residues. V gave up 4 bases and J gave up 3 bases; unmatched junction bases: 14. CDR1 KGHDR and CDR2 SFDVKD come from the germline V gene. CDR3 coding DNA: TGTGCCACCAGTGACCCCTTCCCGGCGGGAGGACGAACAGATACGCAGTATTTT. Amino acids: CATSDPFPAGGRTDTQYF.

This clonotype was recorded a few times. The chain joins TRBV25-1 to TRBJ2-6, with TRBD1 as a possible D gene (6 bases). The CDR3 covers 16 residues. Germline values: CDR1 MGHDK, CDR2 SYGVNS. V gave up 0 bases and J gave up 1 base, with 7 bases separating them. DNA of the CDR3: TGTGCCAGCAGTGAATACAGGGGTTCTGGGGCCAACGTCCTGACTTTC. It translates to CASSEYRGSGANVLTF.

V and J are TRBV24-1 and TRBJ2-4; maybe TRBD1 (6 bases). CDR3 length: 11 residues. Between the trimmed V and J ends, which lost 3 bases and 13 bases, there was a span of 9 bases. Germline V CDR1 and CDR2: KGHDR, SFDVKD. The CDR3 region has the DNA TGTGCCACCAGTGATGGACAGACACAGTACTTC. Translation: CATSDGQTQYF.

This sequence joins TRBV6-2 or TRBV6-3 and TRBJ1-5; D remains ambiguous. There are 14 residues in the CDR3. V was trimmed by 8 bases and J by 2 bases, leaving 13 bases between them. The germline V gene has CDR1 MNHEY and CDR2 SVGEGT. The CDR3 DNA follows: TGTGCCAGCGGTACCGGTCCTCGCAATCAGCCCCAGCATTTT. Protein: CASGTGPRNQPQHF.

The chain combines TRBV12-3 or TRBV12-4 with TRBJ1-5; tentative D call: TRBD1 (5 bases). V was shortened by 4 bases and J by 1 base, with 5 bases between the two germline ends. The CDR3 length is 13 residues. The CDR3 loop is CASSWGSNQPQHF. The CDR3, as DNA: TGTGCCAGCAGTTGGGGCAGCAATCAGCCCCAGCATTTT.

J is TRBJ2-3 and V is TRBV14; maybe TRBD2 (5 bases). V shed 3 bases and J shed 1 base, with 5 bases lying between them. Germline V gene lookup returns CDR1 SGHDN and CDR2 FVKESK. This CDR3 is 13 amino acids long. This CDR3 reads CASSHGGTDTQYF. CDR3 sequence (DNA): TGTGCCAGCAGCCACGGGGGCACAGATACGCAGTATTTT.

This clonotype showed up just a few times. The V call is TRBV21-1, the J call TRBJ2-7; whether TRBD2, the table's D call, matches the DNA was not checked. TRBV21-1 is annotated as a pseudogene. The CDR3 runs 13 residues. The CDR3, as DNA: TGTGCCAGCACAGGACTCCGAAGGAACGAGCAGTACTTC. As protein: CASTGLRRNEQYF.

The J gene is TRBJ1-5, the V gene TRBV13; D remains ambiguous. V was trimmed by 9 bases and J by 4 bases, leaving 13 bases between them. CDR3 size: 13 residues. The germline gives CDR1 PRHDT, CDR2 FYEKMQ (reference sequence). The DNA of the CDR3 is TGTGCCAGACAACGACCGGCTAATCAGCCCCAGCATTTT. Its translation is CARQRPANQPQHF.

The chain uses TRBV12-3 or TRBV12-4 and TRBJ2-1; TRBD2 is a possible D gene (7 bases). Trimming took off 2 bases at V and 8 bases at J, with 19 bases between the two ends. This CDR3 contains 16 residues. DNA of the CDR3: TGTGCCAGCAGTTTATGGATATTGGGGGAGGGGGATGAGCAGTTCTTC. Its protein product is CASSLWILGEGDEQFF.

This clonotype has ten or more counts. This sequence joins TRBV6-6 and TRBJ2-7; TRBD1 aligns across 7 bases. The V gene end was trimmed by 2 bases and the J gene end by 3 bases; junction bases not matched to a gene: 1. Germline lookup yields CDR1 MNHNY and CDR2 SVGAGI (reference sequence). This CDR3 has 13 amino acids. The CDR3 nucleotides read TGTGCCAGCAGTTACGGGGACAGCTACGAGCAGTACTTC. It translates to CASSYGDSYEQYF.

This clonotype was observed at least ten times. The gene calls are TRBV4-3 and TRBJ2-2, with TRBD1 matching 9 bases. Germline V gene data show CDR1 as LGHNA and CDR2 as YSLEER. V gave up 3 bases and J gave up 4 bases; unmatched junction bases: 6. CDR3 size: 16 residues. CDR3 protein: CASSQGTGFTTGELFF. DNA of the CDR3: TGCGCCAGCAGCCAGGGGACAGGGTTTACCACCGGGGAGCTGTTTTTT.

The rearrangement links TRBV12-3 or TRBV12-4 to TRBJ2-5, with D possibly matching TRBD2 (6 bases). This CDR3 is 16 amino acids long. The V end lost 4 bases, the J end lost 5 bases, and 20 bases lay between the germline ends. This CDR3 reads CASSSRGPPGRETQYF. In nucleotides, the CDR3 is TGTGCCAGCAGTTCACGGGGCCCACCTGGGAGGGAGACCCAGTACTTC.

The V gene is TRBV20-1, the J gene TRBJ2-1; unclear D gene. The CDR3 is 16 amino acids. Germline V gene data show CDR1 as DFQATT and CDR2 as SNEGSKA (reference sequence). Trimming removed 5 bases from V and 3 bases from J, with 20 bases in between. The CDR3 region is CSASLLTPPIYNEQFF. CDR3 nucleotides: TGCAGTGCTTCCTTGTTGACCCCACCTATCTACAATGAGCAGTTCTTC.

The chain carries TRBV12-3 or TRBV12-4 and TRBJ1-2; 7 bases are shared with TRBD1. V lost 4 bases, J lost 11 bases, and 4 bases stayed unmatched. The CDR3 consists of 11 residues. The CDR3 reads CASSSGTAYTF. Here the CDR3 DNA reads TGTGCCAGCAGTTCCGGGACAGCTTACACCTTC.

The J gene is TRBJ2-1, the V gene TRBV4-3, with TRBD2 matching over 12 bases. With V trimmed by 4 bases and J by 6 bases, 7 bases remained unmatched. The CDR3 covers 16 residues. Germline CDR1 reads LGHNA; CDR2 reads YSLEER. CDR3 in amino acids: CASSRLAGGTSNEQFF. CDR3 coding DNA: TGCGCCAGCAGCCGTCTAGCGGGAGGGACCTCCAATGAGCAGTTCTTC.

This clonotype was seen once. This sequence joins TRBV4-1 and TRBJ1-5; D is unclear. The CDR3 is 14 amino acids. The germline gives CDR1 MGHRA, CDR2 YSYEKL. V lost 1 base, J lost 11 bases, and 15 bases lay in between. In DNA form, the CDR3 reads TGCGCCAGCAGCCAAGGAACCCCCCACGGGACCCAGCATTTT. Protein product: CASSQGTPHGTQHF.

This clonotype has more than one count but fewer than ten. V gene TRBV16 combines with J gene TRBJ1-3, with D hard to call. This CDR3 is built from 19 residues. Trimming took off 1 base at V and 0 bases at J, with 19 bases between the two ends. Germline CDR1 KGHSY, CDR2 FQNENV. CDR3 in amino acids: CASSQFLETGISSGNTIYF. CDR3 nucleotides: TGTGCCAGCAGCCAATTTTTAGAGACCGGAATTAGCTCTGGAAACACCATATATTTT.

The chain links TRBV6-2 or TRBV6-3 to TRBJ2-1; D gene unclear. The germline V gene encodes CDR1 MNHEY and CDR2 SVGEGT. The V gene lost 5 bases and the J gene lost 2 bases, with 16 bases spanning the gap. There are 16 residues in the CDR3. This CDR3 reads CASSHPQGSTYNEQFF. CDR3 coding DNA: TGTGCCAGCAGTCATCCCCAAGGGTCCACCTACAATGAGCAGTTCTTC.

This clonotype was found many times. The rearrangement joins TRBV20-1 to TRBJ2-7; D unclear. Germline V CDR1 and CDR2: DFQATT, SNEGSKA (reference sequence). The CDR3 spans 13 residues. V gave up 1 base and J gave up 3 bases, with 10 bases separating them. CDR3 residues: CSARATVDYEQYF. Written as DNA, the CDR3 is TGCAGTGCTAGAGCTACTGTGGACTACGAGCAGTACTTC.

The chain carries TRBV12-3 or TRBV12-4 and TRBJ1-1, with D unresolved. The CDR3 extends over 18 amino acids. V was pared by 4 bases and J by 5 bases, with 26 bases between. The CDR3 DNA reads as TGTGCCAGCAGTTCCACCCTCTATTATTGGGGAGGTCGGACTGAAGCTTTCTTT. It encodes CASSSTLYYWGGRTEAFF.

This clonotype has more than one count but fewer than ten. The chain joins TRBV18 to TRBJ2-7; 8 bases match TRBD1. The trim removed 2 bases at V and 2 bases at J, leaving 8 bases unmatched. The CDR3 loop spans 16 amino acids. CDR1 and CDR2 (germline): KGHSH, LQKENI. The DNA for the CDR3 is TGTGCCAGCTCACCATTTACAGGGGGTCCCCCCTACGAGCAGTACTTC. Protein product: CASSPFTGGPPYEQYF.

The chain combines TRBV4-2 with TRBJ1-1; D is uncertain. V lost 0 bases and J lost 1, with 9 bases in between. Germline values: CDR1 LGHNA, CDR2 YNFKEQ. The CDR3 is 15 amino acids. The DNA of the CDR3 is TGTGCCAGCAGCCAAGATAGGGCTGAGAACACTGAAGCTTTCTTT. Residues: CASSQDRAENTEAFF.

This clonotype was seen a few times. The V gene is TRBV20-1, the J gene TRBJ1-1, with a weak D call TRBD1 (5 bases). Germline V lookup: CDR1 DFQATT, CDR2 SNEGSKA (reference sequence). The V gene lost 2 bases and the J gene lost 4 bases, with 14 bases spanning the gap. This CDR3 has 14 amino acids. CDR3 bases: TGCAGTGCTAGATGGCCCGGGGGGAGCACTGAAGCTTTCTTT. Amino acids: CSARWPGGSTEAFF.

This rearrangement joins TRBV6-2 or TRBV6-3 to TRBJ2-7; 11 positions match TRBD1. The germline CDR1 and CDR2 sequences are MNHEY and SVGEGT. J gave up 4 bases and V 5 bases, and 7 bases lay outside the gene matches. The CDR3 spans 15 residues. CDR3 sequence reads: CASSPTGTGGYEQYF. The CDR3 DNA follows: TGTGCCAGCAGTCCCACCGGGACAGGGGGTTACGAGCAGTACTTC.

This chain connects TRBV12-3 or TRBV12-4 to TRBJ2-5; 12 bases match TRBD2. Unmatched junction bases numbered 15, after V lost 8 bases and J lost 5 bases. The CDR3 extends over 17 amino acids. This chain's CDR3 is CASGPLAGGSVDETQYF. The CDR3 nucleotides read TGTGCCAGCGGGCCACTAGCGGGGGGTTCCGTGGATGAGACCCAGTACTTC.

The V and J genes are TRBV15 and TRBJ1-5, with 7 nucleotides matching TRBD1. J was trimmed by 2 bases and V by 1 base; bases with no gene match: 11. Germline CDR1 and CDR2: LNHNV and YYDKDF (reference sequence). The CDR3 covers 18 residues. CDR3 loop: CATSRGSNTGEGNQPQHF. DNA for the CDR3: TGTGCCACCAGCAGAGGGTCCAACACAGGGGAAGGCAATCAGCCCCAGCATTTT.

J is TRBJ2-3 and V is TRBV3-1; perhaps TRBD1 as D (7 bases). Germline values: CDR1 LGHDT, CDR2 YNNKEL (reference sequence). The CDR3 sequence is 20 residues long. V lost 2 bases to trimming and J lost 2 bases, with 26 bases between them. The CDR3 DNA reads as TGTGCCAGCAGCCAAACTTTCGAGAGCAGGGGGGCTTACTTCACAGATACGCAGTATTTT. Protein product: CASSQTFESRGAYFTDTQYF.

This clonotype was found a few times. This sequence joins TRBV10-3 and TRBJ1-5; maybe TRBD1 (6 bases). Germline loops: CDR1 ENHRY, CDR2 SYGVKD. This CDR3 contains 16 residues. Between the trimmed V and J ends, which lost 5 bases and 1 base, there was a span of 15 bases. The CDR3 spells CAISITGLESNQPQHF. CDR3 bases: TGTGCCATCAGTATCACAGGGTTGGAAAGCAATCAGCCCCAGCATTTT.